Below are 12 T cell receptor beta chains sequenced from a single sample in a study of blood T cell repertoires in COVID-19. Produced via immunoSEQ multiplex PCR; TCRdb's table is partial and in-frame only. The repertoire holds about 99,000 clones, with 79% as singletons. Material for sequencing was peripheral blood. These receptors came from a woman of 80 years or more with active or convalescent COVID-19.

V usage is TRBV6-5 and J usage is TRBJ2-3; 7 bases agree with TRBD1. Germline-derived CDR1 and CDR2 are MNHEY and SVGAGI. The CDR3 is 13 residues long. With 5 bases clipped from V and 5 bases from J, the junction kept 4 bases outside the gene matches. CDR3 protein: CASSMTGKDTQYF. CDR3 in DNA: TGTGCCAGCAGTATGACAGGGAAAGATACGCAGTATTTT.

The chain has TRBV7-2 and TRBJ2-7; D is unresolved. From germline, CDR1 is SGHTA and CDR2 FQGNSA. Trimming stripped 5 bases from V and 4 bases from J, with 27 bases between. There are 18 residues in the CDR3. The DNA of the CDR3 is TGTGCCAGCAGCCCGGCCCCCCCCGGTAGCCCGGTTGGTTACGAGCAGTACTTC. It specifies CASSPAPPGSPVGYEQYF.

This rearrangement joins TRBV7-2 to TRBJ2-1, with 11 bases fitting TRBD2. This CDR3 is 15 amino acids long. J gave up 1 base and V 6 bases, and 2 bases lay outside the gene matches. Germline V CDR1 and CDR2: SGHTA, FQGNSA. CDR3 bases: TGTGCCAGCAGGTCTAGCGGGAGGTCCTACAATGAGCAGTTCTTC. Its protein product is CASRSSGRSYNEQFF.

The DNA for the CDR3 is TGTGCCAGCAGTCCAACTAGCGCGGGTTACAATGAGCAGTTCTTC. Protein sequence: CASSPTSAGYNEQFF. The chain combines TRBV6-5 with TRBJ2-1, with 7 bases fitting TRBD2. V was clipped by 5 bases and J by 4 bases; unmatched bases: 8. The CDR3 totals 15 residues. Germline CDR1 and CDR2: MNHEY and SVGAGI.

This chain links TRBV11-2 with TRBJ2-2; D possibly corresponds to TRBD2 (6 bases). This CDR3 is 15 amino acids long. Germline CDR1 is SGHAT and CDR2 is FQNNGV. Trimming took off 1 base at V and 4 bases at J, with 10 bases between the two ends. The DNA of the CDR3 is TGTGCCAGCAGCTTAGTTCAGGGAGGCACCGGGGAGCTGTTTTTT. Translation gives CASSLVQGGTGELFF. Full variable domain (rest looked up from reference TRBV11-2 and TRBJ2-2): EAGVAQSPRYKIIEKRQSVAFWCNPISGHATLYWYQQILGQGPKLLIQFQNNGVVDDSQLPKDRFSAERLKGVDSTLKIQPAKLEDSAVYLCASSLVQGGTGELFFGEGSRLTVL.

The chain carries TRBV11-2 and TRBJ2-3; 10 bases align to TRBD2. V was clipped by 6 bases and J by 0 bases; unmatched bases: 9. CDR1 and CDR2 from the germline V gene are SGHAT and FQNNGV. This CDR3 is 17 amino acids long. CDR3 in DNA: TGTGCCAGCAGTCTTAGAGCTAGCGGGAGCAGCACAGATACGCAGTATTTT. It translates to CASSLRASGSSTDTQYF.

The CDR3 coding sequence is TGTGCCAGCAGCAGGAGGCCTAGCGGGATCTCAAACCTAATTAATACGCAGTATTTT. This encodes CASSRRPSGISNLINTQYF. V is TRBV21-1 and J is TRBJ2-3; whether TRBD2, the table's D call, matches the DNA was not checked. TRBV21-1 is annotated as a pseudogene. This CDR3 is 19 amino acids long.

This clone was found a few times. This chain uses TRBV5-1 with TRBJ2-7; no reliable D call. Germline-derived CDR1 and CDR2 are SGHRS and YFSETQ. The length of the CDR3 is 15 residues. Trimming took off 4 bases at V and 0 bases at J, with 14 bases between the two ends. The CDR3 region is CASSLLQASSYEQYF. Written as DNA, the CDR3 is TGCGCCAGCAGCCTCCTGCAGGCGAGCTCCTACGAGCAGTACTTC.

Concerning this clone itself: The junction and the germline gene differ at one end; a read error may be behind it. The chain joins TRBV5-1 to TRBJ2-5; D is possibly TRBD1 (5 bases). This CDR3 is built from 16 residues. The germline V gene encodes CDR1 SGHRS and CDR2 YFSETQ. The CDR3 protein is CASSSNPSQVRETQYF. The CDR3 nucleotides are TGTGCCAGCAGCTCGAACCCCTCACAGGTACGAGAGACCCAGTACTTC.

This clone was observed a single time. This chain joins TRBV4-3 and TRBJ2-7, with 11 nucleotides matching TRBD2. Germline CDR1 reads LGHNA; CDR2 reads YSLEER. V dropped 5 bases and J dropped 5; count of bases not matched to a gene: 11. The CDR3 is 16 residues long. The CDR3 is CASSVRLAGSPNEQYF. The CDR3 DNA is TGCGCCAGCAGCGTCAGACTAGCGGGGTCCCCCAACGAGCAGTACTTC.

The rearrangement joins TRBV5-1 to TRBJ2-7, with D perhaps TRBD1 (6 bases). CDR3 size: 17 residues. Trimming pared 3 bases from V and 5 bases from J, leaving 24 bases between. From germline, CDR1 is SGHRS and CDR2 YFSETQ. CDR3 loop: CASSWGSRTGPTHEQYF. The CDR3 DNA is TGCGCCAGCAGCTGGGGTTCCCGCACAGGGCCCACCCACGAGCAGTACTTC.

This rearrangement joins TRBV5-4 to TRBJ2-7, with 9 bases identical to TRBD2. The V gene's germline CDR1 is SGHNT and CDR2 YYREEE (reference sequence). The CDR3 covers 15 residues. The ends lost 3 bases at V and 5 bases at J; junction bases unmatched: 9. Here the CDR3 DNA reads TGTGCCAGCAGCTCTACAGCGGCGGGAGGGAACGAGCAGTACTTC. Amino acid sequence: CASSSTAAGGNEQYF.